The 27 T cell receptor beta chains presented below share a single source sample, sequenced in a study of blood T cell repertoires in COVID-19. Data came from immunoSEQ multiplex PCR; TCRdb stores just in-frame clones and leaves some out. The data contain about 200,000 clones, 65% to 85% of them singletons. Sequenced: peripheral blood. The receptors derive from a human donor in a cohort sampled during active COVID-19.

The chain carries TRBV19 and TRBJ1-5; 11 nucleotides match TRBD1. Trimming cost V 5 bases and J 7 bases; bases outside gene matches: 16. This CDR3 spans 18 amino acids. Germline V gene lookup returns CDR1 LNHDA and CDR2 SQIVND (reference sequence). CDR3 sequence: CASSGWTGGFAGRQPQHF. DNA of the CDR3: TGTGCCAGTAGTGGCTGGACAGGGGGCTTCGCGGGGAGGCAGCCCCAGCATTTT.

The chain carries TRBV24-1 and TRBJ2-5; 9 bases match TRBD1. The CDR3 runs 15 residues. Per the germline V gene, CDR1 is KGHDR and CDR2 is SFDVKD. J gave up 5 bases and V 0 bases, and 3 bases lay outside the gene matches. DNA for the CDR3: TGTGCCACCAGTGATTTGTACAGGGGGCGTGAGACCCAGTACTTC. It translates to CATSDLYRGRETQYF.

The rearrangement uses TRBV18 and TRBJ1-1; tentative D call: TRBD1 (6 bases). Per germline, CDR1 KGHSH and CDR2 LQKENI. Between the trimmed V and J ends, which lost 0 bases and 1 base, there was a span of 9 bases. The CDR3 loop spans 15 amino acids. This CDR3 reads CASSPPAGENTEAFF. The CDR3 DNA reads TGTGCCAGCTCACCACCGGCAGGGGAGAACACTGAAGCTTTCTTT.

This clone was detected only a few times. The rearrangement joins TRBV5-1 to TRBJ1-6; possibly TRBD1 for D (5 bases). Germline loops: CDR1 SGHRS, CDR2 YFSETQ. The CDR3 loop spans 14 amino acids. The V end was cut by 0 bases, the J end by 10 bases, with 11 bases between. The CDR3: CASSLEGPGSPLHF. DNA for the CDR3: TGCGCCAGCAGCTTGGAGGGGCCAGGGTCACCCCTCCACTTT.

CDR3: CASSLFFNEQYF. Written as DNA, the CDR3 is TGTGCCAGCAGTTTATTTTTCAACGAGCAGTACTTC. The chain is built from TRBV28 and TRBJ2-7; no clear D. With 1 base removed from V and 5 bases from J, the gap between germline ends came to 6 bases. The germline V gene encodes CDR1 MDHEN and CDR2 SYDVKM. This CDR3 region has 12 residues.

This clone was detected many times. The V call is TRBV5-6, the J call TRBJ2-6; D remains unclear. CDR1 is SGHDT and CDR2 is YYEEEE in the germline V gene. This CDR3 has 14 residues. V was cut by 2 bases and J by 0 bases, with 3 bases left in between. The CDR3 loop reads CASSFLSGANVLTF. CDR3 DNA sequence: TGTGCCAGCAGCTTCCTCTCTGGGGCCAACGTCCTGACTTTC.

The chain employs TRBV4-2 and TRBJ2-7, with 9 bases aligning to TRBD1. After removal of 4 bases from V and 5 bases from J, the junction contained 9 bases not matched to a gene. There are 15 residues in the CDR3. Germline assignment: CDR1 LGHNA and CDR2 YNFKEQ. CDR3 sequence reads: CASSRFRDRDDEQYF. The DNA of the CDR3 is TGTGCCAGCAGCCGCTTCCGGGACAGGGACGACGAGCAGTACTTC.

The V and J genes are TRBV19 and TRBJ2-7; TRBD1 agrees at 7 bases. CDR1 and CDR2 from the germline V gene are LNHDA and SQIVND (reference sequence). With V trimmed by 5 bases and J by 3 bases, 16 bases remained unmatched. The CDR3 has 17 amino acids. DNA for the CDR3: TGTGCCAGTAGTTCACAGGGGTCCCAGACCCTCCACTACGAGCAGTACTTC. Translation: CASSSQGSQTLHYEQYF.

This chain joins TRBV4-2 and TRBJ1-5, with D unresolved. From germline, CDR1 is LGHNA and CDR2 YNFKEQ. Trimming cost V 0 bases and J 5 bases, with 14 bases left between them. The CDR3 is made up of 16 amino acids. CDR3: CASSQDAGNMYQPQHF. DNA of the CDR3: TGTGCCAGCAGCCAAGATGCCGGGAACATGTATCAGCCCCAGCATTTT.

The chain recombines TRBV10-3 with TRBJ2-3; TRBD1 is a possible D gene (5 bases). Deletions cut 10 bases from V and 2 bases from J, with 13 bases between. CDR1 is ENHRY, CDR2 SYGVKD, per germline. The CDR3 spans 13 residues. The CDR3 protein is CATTQDFTDTQYF. DNA of the CDR3: TGTGCCACCACACAGGATTTCACAGATACGCAGTATTTT.

This clone has just one count. The chain couples TRBV6-5 to TRBJ2-3; tentative D call: TRBD2 (6 bases). The CDR3 runs 14 residues. V was clipped by 4 bases and J by 1 base, with 9 bases between them. CDR1 and CDR2 from the germline V gene are MNHEY and SVGAGI. Here the CDR3 DNA reads TGTGCCAGCAGTTTCGGGACTCGCACAGATACGCAGTATTTT. Its protein product is CASSFGTRTDTQYF.

The genes are TRBV24-1 and TRBJ1-5; unclear D gene. Looked up from germline, CDR1 is KGHDR and CDR2 is SFDVKD. V lost 8 bases and J 0 bases, leaving 10 bases between the germline ends. The CDR3 extends over 14 amino acids. The CDR3 nucleotides read TGTGCCACCATAGGAGGCTATAGCAATCAGCCCCAGCATTTT. Its translation is CATIGGYSNQPQHF.

J is TRBJ1-1 and V is TRBV5-1; no firm D call. CDR1 is SGHRS and CDR2 is YFSETQ in the germline V gene. Trimming pared 2 bases from V and 4 bases from J, leaving 9 bases between. The CDR3 is 13 amino acids. The CDR3 nucleotides are TGCGCCAGCAGCTTTGGAGGAGGCACTGAAGCTTTCTTT. Residues: CASSFGGGTEAFF.

The chain links TRBV6-5 to TRBJ1-4; D gene uncertain. Germline V gene lookup returns CDR1 MNHEY and CDR2 SVGAGI. The CDR3 has 12 residues. The ends were cut back, 10 bases at V and 7 bases at J, with 13 bases in the middle. Here the CDR3 DNA reads TGTGCCATCGGACTTCCCCCTGAAAAACTGTTTTTT. Protein product: CAIGLPPEKLFF.

This clone appeared once. The chain employs TRBV5-1 and TRBJ1-1; D may be TRBD1 (5 bases). The CDR3 is 14 residues long. Germline CDR1 SGHRS, CDR2 YFSETQ. Trimming left V 4 bases short and J 5 bases short, with 15 bases between. In nucleotides, the CDR3 is TGCGCCAGCAGCGCCTCTGGGGGGGATACTGAAGCTTTCTTT. It translates to CASSASGGDTEAFF.

The rearrangement uses TRBV28 and TRBJ2-7; TRBD1 agrees at 7 bases. V dropped 6 bases and J dropped 0; count of bases not matched to a gene: 11. The CDR3 length is 16 residues. Germline loops: CDR1 MDHEN, CDR2 SYDVKM. The CDR3: CASSSPRQGTSYEQYF. As DNA, the CDR3 is TGTGCCAGCAGCTCCCCTCGACAGGGAACCTCCTACGAGCAGTACTTC.

This clone has only one observation. CDR3 in amino acids: CASSRGGVETQYF. The CDR3 nucleotides are TGTGCCAGCTCACGAGGGGGCGTGGAGACCCAGTACTTC. The chain is built from TRBV18 and TRBJ2-5, with TRBD1 identical over 7 bases. V trimming: 4 bases; J trimming: 5 bases; junction bases outside the gene matches: 4. CDR1 is KGHSH and CDR2 is LQKENI in the germline V gene. The CDR3 totals 13 residues.

The V gene is TRBV6-5, the J gene TRBJ2-1, with 7 bases identical to TRBD2. CDR1 is MNHEY and CDR2 is SVGAGI in the germline V gene. The V and J ends lost 6 bases and 5 bases, in that order; junction bases with no gene match: 7. The CDR3 is 14 residues long. In nucleotides, the CDR3 is TGTGCCAGCAGCCCGTGGGGGGGTGACAATGAGCAGTTCTTC. Translation gives CASSPWGGDNEQFF.

V usage is TRBV3-1 (or the pseudogene TRBV3-2) and J usage is TRBJ2-2; 7 bases are shared with TRBD1. The germline V gene encodes CDR1 LGHDT and CDR2 YNNKEL (reference sequence). This CDR3 has 15 residues. The junction had 2 bases not matched to a gene; V was cut back by 4 bases and J by 0 bases. CDR3 in DNA: TGTGCCAGCAGCCGAACAGGGGCGAACACCGGGGAGCTGTTTTTT. Protein sequence: CASSRTGANTGELFF.

This clone occurred once. The CDR3 bases are TGTGCCAGCAGCCAAGGAGGAAGCTCCTACGAGCAGTACTTC. Amino acids: CASSQGGSSYEQYF. The chain carries TRBV14 and TRBJ2-7, with no clear D. The CDR3 loop spans 14 amino acids. Germline-derived CDR1 and CDR2 are SGHDN and FVKESK. Between the trimmed V and J ends, which lost 1 base and 0 bases, there was a span of 7 bases.

The chain joins TRBV23-1 to TRBJ2-7; D ambiguous. TRBV23-1 is an open reading frame whose function is uncertain. V lost 4 bases, J lost 6 bases, and 22 bases lay in between. The CDR3 sequence is 16 residues long. CDR3 amino acids: CASSRPPRGKPLEQYF. The CDR3 DNA is TGCGCCAGCAGTCGCCCCCCTAGAGGTAAGCCTCTCGAGCAGTACTTC.

This clone has more than one count but fewer than ten. The chain couples TRBV28 to TRBJ1-5, with 9 bases fitting TRBD1. Germline assignment: CDR1 MDHEN and CDR2 SYDVKM. V was pared by 10 bases and J by 5 bases, with 6 bases of the junction left unmatched. The CDR3 contains 13 residues. CDR3 protein: CATRTGDYQPQHF. In DNA form, the CDR3 reads TGTGCCACCCGGACAGGGGATTATCAGCCCCAGCATTTT.

This clone occurred a few times. J is TRBJ1-6 and V is TRBV4-3, with a weak D call TRBD1 (6 bases). This CDR3 contains 15 residues. Germline CDR1 and CDR2: LGHNA and YSLEER. V lost 5 bases and J 0 bases, leaving 8 bases between the germline ends. CDR3 amino acids: CASSRGSSYNSPLHF. The DNA for the CDR3 is TGCGCCAGCAGCAGGGGGAGCTCCTATAATTCACCCCTCCACTTT.

The V call is TRBV6-5, the J call TRBJ1-2, with 7 bases aligning to TRBD1. The CDR3 contains 13 residues. Germline-derived CDR1 and CDR2 are MNHEY and SVGAGI. Trimming took 2 bases from V and 6 from J; bases not matched to a gene: 3. The CDR3 DNA reads as TGTGCCAGCAGTTACACCGGGACAGATGGCTACACCTTC. Its protein is CASSYTGTDGYTF.

V gene TRBV5-1 combines with J gene TRBJ2-7; 11 positions match TRBD1. The V segment lost 0 bases and the J segment 6 bases; nucleotides outside the gene matches: 5. The CDR3 totals 15 residues. The V gene's germline CDR1 is SGHRS and CDR2 YFSETQ. CDR3 bases: TGCGCCAGCAGCTTGGGGACAGGGGGCCTGGGCGAGCAGTACTTC. Its protein is CASSLGTGGLGEQYF.

V gene TRBV4-2 combines with J gene TRBJ1-1, with 7 bases identical to TRBD1. The trim removed 2 bases at V and 3 bases at J, leaving 6 bases unmatched. Germline V lookup: CDR1 LGHNA, CDR2 YNFKEQ. This CDR3 has 15 residues. The CDR3 bases are TGTGCCAGCAGCCAATTCGAGGGGGCCTACACTGAAGCTTTCTTT. Amino acid sequence: CASSQFEGAYTEAFF.

This chain links TRBV20-1 with TRBJ2-1; D unresolved. The CDR3 runs 11 residues. Germline CDR1 and CDR2: DFQATT and SNEGSKA (reference sequence). Trimming cost V 5 bases and J 5 bases, with 7 bases left between them. Written as DNA, the CDR3 is TGCAGTGCTTCACACGACAATGAGCAGTTCTTC. This translates into CSASHDNEQFF.